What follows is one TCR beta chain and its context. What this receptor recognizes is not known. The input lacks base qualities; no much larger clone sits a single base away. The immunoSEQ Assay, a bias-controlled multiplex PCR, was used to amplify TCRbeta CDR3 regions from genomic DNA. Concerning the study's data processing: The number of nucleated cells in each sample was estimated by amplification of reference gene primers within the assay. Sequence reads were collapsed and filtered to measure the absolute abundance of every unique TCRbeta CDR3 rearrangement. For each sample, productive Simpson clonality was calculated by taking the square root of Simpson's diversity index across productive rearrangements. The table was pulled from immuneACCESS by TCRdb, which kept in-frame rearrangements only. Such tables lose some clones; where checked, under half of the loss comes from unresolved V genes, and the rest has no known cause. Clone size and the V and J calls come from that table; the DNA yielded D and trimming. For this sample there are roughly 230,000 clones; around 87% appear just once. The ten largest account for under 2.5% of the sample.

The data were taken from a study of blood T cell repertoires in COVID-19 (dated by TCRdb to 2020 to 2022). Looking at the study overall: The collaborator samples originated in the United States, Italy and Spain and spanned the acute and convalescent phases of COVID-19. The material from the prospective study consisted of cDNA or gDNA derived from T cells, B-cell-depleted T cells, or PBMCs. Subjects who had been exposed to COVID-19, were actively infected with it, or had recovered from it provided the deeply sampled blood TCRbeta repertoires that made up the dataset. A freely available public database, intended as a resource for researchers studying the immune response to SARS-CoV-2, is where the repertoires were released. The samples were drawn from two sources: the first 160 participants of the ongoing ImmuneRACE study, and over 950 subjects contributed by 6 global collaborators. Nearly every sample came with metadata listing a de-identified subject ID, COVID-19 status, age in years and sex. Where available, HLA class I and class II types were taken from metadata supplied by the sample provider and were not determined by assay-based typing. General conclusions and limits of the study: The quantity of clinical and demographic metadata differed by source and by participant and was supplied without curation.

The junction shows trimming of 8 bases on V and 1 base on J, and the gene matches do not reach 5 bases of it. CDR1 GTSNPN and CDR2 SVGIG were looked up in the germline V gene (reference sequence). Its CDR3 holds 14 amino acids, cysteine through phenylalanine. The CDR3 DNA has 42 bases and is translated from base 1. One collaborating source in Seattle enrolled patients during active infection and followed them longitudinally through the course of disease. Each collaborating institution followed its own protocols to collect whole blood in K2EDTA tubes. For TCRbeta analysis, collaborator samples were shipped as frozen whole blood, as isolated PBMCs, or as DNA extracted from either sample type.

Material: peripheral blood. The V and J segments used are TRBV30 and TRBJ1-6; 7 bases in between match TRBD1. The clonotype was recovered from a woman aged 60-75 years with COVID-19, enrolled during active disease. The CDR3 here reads CAGDRASYNSPLHF. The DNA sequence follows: TGTGCCGGTGACAGGGCGTCCTATAATTCACCCCTCCACTTT.